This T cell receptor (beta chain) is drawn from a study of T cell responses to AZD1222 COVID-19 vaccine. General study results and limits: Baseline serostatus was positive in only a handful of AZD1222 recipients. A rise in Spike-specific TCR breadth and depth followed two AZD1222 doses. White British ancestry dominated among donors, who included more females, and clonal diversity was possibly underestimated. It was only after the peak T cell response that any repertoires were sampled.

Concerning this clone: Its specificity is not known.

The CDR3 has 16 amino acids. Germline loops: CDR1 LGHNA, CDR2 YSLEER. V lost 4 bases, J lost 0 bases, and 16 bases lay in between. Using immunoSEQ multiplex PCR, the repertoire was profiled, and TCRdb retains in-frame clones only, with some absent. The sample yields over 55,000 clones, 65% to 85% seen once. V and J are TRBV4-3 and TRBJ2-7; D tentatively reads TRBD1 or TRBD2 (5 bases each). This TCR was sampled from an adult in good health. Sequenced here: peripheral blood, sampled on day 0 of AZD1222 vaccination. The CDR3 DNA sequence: TGCGCCAGCAGCCTAAGCCGGGACGCTAGCTCCTACGAGCAGTACTTC. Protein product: CASSLSRDASSYEQYF.